This record covers a single T cell receptor beta chain. The target of this receptor is not known. Base qualities are missing; no much larger clone stands one base away. The sample comes from a study of cytomegalovirus exposure and HLA in healthy donors (dated by TCRdb to 2015 to 2018). Turning to the overall study: According to an earlier analysis of around 600 of the donors, about 179 million T cells yielded 120 million or so unique TCR beta sequences and about 300 Gb of sequence data. Along with the 666-subject first cohort, a separate validation cohort of around 120 different subjects was used. Typing coverage differed by locus: A, B, C, DRB1 and DQB1 were typed in roughly 620-630 donors, DQA1 in 500 to 550, DPA1 in around 580, and DPB1 in 472. All discovery cohort repertoires had been generated on a single sequencing platform. Four to six DR-DQ haplotypes were handled as single units for association and clustering, since linkage in the cohort was strong. The study was designed to test whether signatures of past pathogen exposure could be identified by cataloging public T cell receptors. Among the roughly 370 genotyped donors, approximately 81% belonged to the genetic ancestry cluster associated with self-reported Caucasian donors. An early release that covered fewer than 800 HLA-typed donors contained 250 to 350 gigabases of sequencing data and tens of millions of unique TCR sequences. In the later analysis, no new phenotypic data were used to find candidate immune exposures; instead, reliance was placed on TCR beta sequences and their occurrence across donors. To predict cytomegalovirus infection status, the study combined high-throughput TCR immunosequencing, statistical association of individual TCRs with disease status, and machine learning. In a later analysis, previously published TCR beta repertoires from 670 or so donors were re-analyzed and high-resolution HLA genotyping was added so that TCR occurrence patterns could be studied. The T cell repertoires of around 730 subjects were profiled by immunosequencing and related to cytomegalovirus serostatus. Among about 390 genotyped donors of the cohort, an average of approximately 230,000 unique TCR beta nucleotide sequences were sequenced per donor, around a sixth of them non-productive. In an earlier analysis of 500 to 650 of the donors, high-throughput TCR beta sequencing was used to judge whether each TCR beta V gene segment behaved as functional or pseudogenic. Both class I and class II loci were covered by HLA typing, at four-digit resolution. Donor age, sex, ethnicity and CMV serostatus were compiled alongside the repertoire data. A later genetic analysis used genome-wide SNP genotypes for about 60% of the roughly 700 donors, treating that subset as a discovery cohort. Points the paper makes about the study in general: In a later genetic analysis, a missense DCLRE1C variant was associated with V-gene and J-gene trimming of TCR beta chains, and the association was replicated in an independent cohort. In both the original and validation cohorts, the classifier was reported to diagnose cytomegalovirus status with high specificity and sensitivity. Correlated functional status among segregating V segments might reflect linkage disequilibrium, but an unknown experimental factor could not be ruled out. A later analysis associated around 16,000 TCR beta sequences with specific HLA alleles at a false discovery rate of 0.05. While some public TCRs were present in many individuals, most TCR sequences turned up only very rarely across donors. Most CMV-associated TCR beta chains appeared to be HLA-restricted in a later analysis, and the HLA associations seemed to be driven largely by CMV exposure. This cohort had only TCR beta chains sequenced, and the lack of alpha or paired-chain data limited which features could be detected. CMV serostatus was the only immune exposure information available for the cohort. In a later analysis, HLA-associated TCR beta chains showed more clonal expansion and lower generation probabilities than non-associated chains that were equally common. Because HLA typing was missing for some donors at each locus, association tests included only the typed subset. In a later analysis, TCR association rates were found to vary across HLA loci, with the most associated TCRs seen for DRB1 alleles and the fewest for HLA-C alleles. About 17 rarely observed V segments, including chromosome 9 orphons, were excluded from the earlier analysis of several hundred of the donors because counts were too low. In vitro tests confirmed that a few of the cytomegalovirus-associated TCR beta chains recognize cytomegalovirus antigens. Some IMGT-functional V segments, including TRBV6-2 and TRBV6-3, could not be told apart with the 87-base-pair reads, so those segments were excluded. The study gave a list of more than 150 TCR beta chains associated with cytomegalovirus. When HLA alleles, especially DR and DQ, strongly co-occurred, TCR associations were difficult to assign to individual alleles. A further reported finding was that TCR beta sequences accurately predicted the HLA-A and HLA-B alleles for most subjects in the first cohort. According to a later analysis, parvovirus B19, influenza, CMV and Epstein-Barr virus appeared linked to several top co-occurrence clusters. In a later genetic analysis, fewer N-insertions in productive TCRs were reported among donors in an Asian-associated ancestry cluster than the approximately 670-donor mean. Sequencing depth was assumed to be roughly uniform across donors in the presence/absence analyses, though that assumption may not hold. The sequencing pipeline was judged likely to have produced a cluster of highly shared sequence variants as a technical artifact. In an earlier analysis of some 640 of the donors, most TCR beta V segments were observed in productive rearrangements about 90% or about 30% of the time, broadly matching IMGT annotations. It was suggested by the authors that the approach could potentially be generalized to other disease states and immunological phenotypes.

In total, over 600 healthy bone marrow donors made up the cohort. At the time of sampling, every cohort member was nominally healthy, though immune exposures that went unrecorded were likely present. The donor was CMV seronegative and belonged to the group of approximately 320 seronegative cohort members. Every donor gave a peripheral blood sample, and the peripheral blood mononuclear cells from that sample were used for TCR beta sequencing. Genomic DNA extraction from the blood cell samples was performed with the Qiagen DNeasy Blood Extraction Kit. Libraries were made using the immunoSEQ multiplex PCR assay. For the multiplex PCR, a mixture combining 60 forward primers for TCR Vbeta segments and 13 reverse primers for TCR Jbeta segments was used. The CDR3 region of rearranged TCR beta genes was amplified from genomic DNA with a multiplex PCR assay. The Illumina HiSeq System was used to sequence the amplified TCR beta libraries as 87-base-pair reads. Under the source paper's analysis protocol: A later analysis tallied 80 million to 95 million unique TCR beta chains across the 650 to 750 repertoires, and about 12 million of those chains were shared by two or more donors. A nearest-neighbor algorithm error-corrected the raw reads and collapsed the reads into unique sequences, merging closely related sequences to remove PCR and sequencing errors. Alignment of CDR3 sequences to IMGT reference sequences was used to assign V, D and J gene segments. Each retained sequence needed at least a six-nucleotide match to both a V gene segment and a J gene segment. Rearrangements were called productive when the CDR3 lacked stop codons and stayed in frame with V and J; all others were non-productive. Following IMGT convention, CDR3 was defined as the stretch from the second conserved V-encoded cysteine to the conserved J-encoded phenylalanine. In an earlier analysis of approximately 500 of the donors, sequences lacking an unambiguous match to a single V gene segment were excluded. In an earlier analysis of several hundred of the donors, a V segment was called functional when productive rearrangements were above 56.7%, and segregating when the standard deviation between donors exceeded 5%. A statistical classification framework was developed to diagnose cytomegalovirus status using the catalog of TCR beta chain sequences. V and J gene assignment, in a later analysis, came from comparing TCR nucleotide sequences with IMGT/GENE-DB human TR gene sequences. The TCRdist pipeline was used in a later analysis to assign CDR3 sequences and most-parsimonious VDJ recombination scenarios. A later analysis defined each TCR beta chain by its CDR3 amino acid sequence plus V-gene family, and excluded reads lacking a unique V-gene family. In a later analysis, fewer than 650 highly shared, low-generation-probability nucleotide sequences were removed to address suspected cross-contamination and a sequencing artifact. In a later analysis, a clonal expansion index for each public chain was calculated from normalized within-repertoire ranks of inferred template counts. In a later analysis, generation probabilities were computed with a VDJ recombination model fitted to out-of-frame rearrangements, and the resulting probabilities were checked against IGoR. In a later analysis, TCR-TCR, TCR-HLA and TCR-CMV co-occurrence was scored with hypergeometric tests, and a repertoire-size bias correction was applied to TCR pairs. To estimate false discovery rates, a later analysis permuted the HLA or CMV assignments 20 times. A later analysis grouped co-occurring TCRs with DBSCAN, adding TCRdist sequence similarity when clustering within HLA-allele-positive subsets. Co-occurrence clustering excluded repertoires with fewer than 30,000 or more than 120,000 public chains, plus five with anomalous nucleotide sharing. TCRdb mirrors the immuneACCESS table, restricted to in-frame sequences. Some clones are absent from its copies; in checked studies, under half trace to an unresolved V gene, and the reason for the others is unknown. For V, J and clone size, that table is used; D and trimming come from the DNA. Here the sample has over 200,000 clones; almost 80% occur a single time. The ten largest account for 3.5% to 4% of the sample.

From a lookup of the germline V gene, CDR1 and CDR2 are SGHDN and FVKESK. The cysteine opens and the phenylalanine closes a CDR3 of 16 amino acids. Here the CDR3 DNA is all that survives: 48 bases in frame from base 1. The trim is 0 bases for V and 8 bases for J, with a gap of 19 bases between the germline ends. The sequence was collected from a male donor in good health and CMV-seronegative. This receptor chain uses TRBV14 and TRBJ1-2; TRBD1 could be the D gene, as 5 bases match. Sequenced material: PBMCs. CDR3 sequence: CASSQDGRAQRKGYTF. The nucleotide sequence is TGTGCCAGCAGCCAAGATGGCAGGGCCCAGAGGAAGGGCTACACCTTC.